This TCR beta chain was sequenced during a study of cytomegalovirus exposure and HLA in healthy donors. Study-level background: A prior analysis found about 110 million unique TCR beta sequences from some 190 million T cells. There were 300 to 400 genotyped donors. Of these, 81% fell in the genetic ancestry cluster associated with self-reported Caucasian donors.

A remark on this clone: One end of the junction does not line up with germline, which may come from a read error.

The primer mix had 60 Vbeta and 13 Jbeta primers. The method was immunoSEQ multiplex PCR; TCRdb's version includes in-frame clones alone and lacks a portion of them. The sample includes over 150,000 clones, roughly 80% of them seen just once. Germline CDR1 reads SEHNR; CDR2 reads FQNEAQ (reference sequence). The CDR3 sequence is 13 residues long. Nominally healthy donors provided the samples, though records likely missed some immune exposures. This TCR was sampled from a man under 40 in good health and CMV-seronegative. Sample: PBMCs. The chain combines TRBV7-9 with TRBJ1-2, with 9 nucleotides matching TRBD1. CDR3: CSSSLDRGDGYTF. The CDR3 DNA follows: TGTTCCAGCAGCTTAGACAGGGGGGATGGCTACACCTTC.